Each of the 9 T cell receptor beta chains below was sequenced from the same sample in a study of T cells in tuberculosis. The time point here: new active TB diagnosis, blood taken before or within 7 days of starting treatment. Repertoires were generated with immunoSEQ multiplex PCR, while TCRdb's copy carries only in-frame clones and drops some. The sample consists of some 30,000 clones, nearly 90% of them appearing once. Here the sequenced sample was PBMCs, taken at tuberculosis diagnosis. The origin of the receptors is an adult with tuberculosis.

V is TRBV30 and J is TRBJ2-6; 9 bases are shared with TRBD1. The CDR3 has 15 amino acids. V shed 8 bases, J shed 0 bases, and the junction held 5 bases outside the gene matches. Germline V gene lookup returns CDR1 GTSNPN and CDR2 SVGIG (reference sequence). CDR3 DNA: TGTGCCGGTCGGGACAGGGTCTCTGGGGCCAACGTCCTGACTTTC. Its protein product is CAGRDRVSGANVLTF.

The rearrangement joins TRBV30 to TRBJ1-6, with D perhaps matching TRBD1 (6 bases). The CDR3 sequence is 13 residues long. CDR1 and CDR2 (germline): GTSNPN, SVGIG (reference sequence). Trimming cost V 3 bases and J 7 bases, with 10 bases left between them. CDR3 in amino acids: CAWRDSSNSPLHF. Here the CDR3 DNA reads TGTGCCTGGAGGGACAGCAGCAATTCACCCCTCCACTTT.

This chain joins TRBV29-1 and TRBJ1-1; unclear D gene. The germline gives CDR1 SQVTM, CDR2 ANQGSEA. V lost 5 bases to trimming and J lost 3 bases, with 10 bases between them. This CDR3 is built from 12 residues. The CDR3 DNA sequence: TGCAGCGTTCGTCCAGATCACACTGAAGCTTTCTTT. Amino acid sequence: CSVRPDHTEAFF.

CDR3 coding DNA: TGTGCCAGCAGCCTACAGGGGGCGCGCGATGAGCAGTTCTTC. As protein: CASSLQGARDEQFF. This chain uses TRBV5-4 with TRBJ2-1; 9 positions match TRBD1. Per germline, CDR1 SGHNT and CDR2 YYREEE (reference sequence). This CDR3 spans 14 amino acids. V was pared by 4 bases and J by 8 bases, with 7 bases of the junction left unmatched.

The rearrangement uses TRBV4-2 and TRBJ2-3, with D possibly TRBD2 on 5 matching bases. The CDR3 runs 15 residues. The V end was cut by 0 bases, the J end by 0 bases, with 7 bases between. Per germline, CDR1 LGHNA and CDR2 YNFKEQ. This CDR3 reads CASSQDRGSTDTQYF. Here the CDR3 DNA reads TGTGCCAGCAGCCAAGACCGGGGTAGCACAGATACGCAGTATTTT.

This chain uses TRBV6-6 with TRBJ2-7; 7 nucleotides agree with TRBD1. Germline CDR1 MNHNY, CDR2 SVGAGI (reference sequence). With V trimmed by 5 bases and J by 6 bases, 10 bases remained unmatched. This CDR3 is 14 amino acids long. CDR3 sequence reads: CASSHDRASSEQYF. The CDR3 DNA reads TGTGCCAGCAGTCATGACAGGGCTAGTAGCGAGCAGTACTTC.

CDR3: CASSLEDGEIQYF. Here the CDR3 DNA reads TGTGCCAGCAGCTTGGAAGACGGGGAGATTCAGTACTTC. The chain combines TRBV7-2 with TRBJ2-4; tentatively, D is TRBD2 (5 bases). Germline V gene sequence: CDR1 SGHTA, CDR2 FQGNSA. The CDR3 runs to 13 residues. Trimming left V 3 bases short and J 10 bases short, with 13 bases between.

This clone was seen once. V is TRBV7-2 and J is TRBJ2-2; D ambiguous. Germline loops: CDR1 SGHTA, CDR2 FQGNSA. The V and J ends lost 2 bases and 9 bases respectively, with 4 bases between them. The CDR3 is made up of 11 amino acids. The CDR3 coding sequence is TGTGCCAGCAGCTTACGTTGGGAGCTGTTTTTT. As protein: CASSLRWELFF.

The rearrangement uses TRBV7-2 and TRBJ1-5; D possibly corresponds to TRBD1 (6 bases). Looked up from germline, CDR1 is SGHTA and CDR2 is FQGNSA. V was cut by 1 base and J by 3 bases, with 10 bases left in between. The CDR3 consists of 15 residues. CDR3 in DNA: TGTGCCAGCAGCTTAGGGCAGGGGCCCAATCAGCCCCAGCATTTT. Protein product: CASSLGQGPNQPQHF.